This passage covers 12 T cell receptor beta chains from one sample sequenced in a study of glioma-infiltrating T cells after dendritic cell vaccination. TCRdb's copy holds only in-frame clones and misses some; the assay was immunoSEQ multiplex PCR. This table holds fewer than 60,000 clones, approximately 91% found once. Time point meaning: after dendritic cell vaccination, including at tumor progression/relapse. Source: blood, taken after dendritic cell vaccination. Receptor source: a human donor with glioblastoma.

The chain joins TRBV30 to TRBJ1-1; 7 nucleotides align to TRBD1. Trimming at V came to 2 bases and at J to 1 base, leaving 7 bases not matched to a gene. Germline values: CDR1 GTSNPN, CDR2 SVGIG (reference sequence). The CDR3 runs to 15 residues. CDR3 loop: CAWSRGNRGNTEAFF. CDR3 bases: TGTGCCTGGAGTAGAGGAAACAGGGGGAACACTGAAGCTTTCTTT. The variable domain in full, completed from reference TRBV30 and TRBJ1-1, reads SQTIHQWPATLVQPVGSPLSLECTVEGTSNPNLYWYRQAAGRGLQLLFYSVGIGQISSEVPQNLSASRPQDRQFILSSKKLLLSDSGFYLCAWSRGNRGNTEAFFGQGTRLTVV.

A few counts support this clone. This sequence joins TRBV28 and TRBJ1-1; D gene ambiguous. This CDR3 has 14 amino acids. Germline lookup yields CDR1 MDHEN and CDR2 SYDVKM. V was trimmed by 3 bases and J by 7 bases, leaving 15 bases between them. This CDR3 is CASSFFVPRSEAFF. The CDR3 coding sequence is TGTGCCAGCAGTTTTTTTGTACCTCGGAGTGAAGCTTTCTTT.

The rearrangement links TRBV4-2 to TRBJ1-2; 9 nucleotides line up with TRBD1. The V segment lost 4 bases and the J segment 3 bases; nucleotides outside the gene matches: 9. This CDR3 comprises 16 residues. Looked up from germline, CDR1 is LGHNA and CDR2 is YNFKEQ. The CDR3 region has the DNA TGTGCCAGCAGCCCAACTCTAAGACAGGGGGACTATGGCTACACCTTC. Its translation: CASSPTLRQGDYGYTF.

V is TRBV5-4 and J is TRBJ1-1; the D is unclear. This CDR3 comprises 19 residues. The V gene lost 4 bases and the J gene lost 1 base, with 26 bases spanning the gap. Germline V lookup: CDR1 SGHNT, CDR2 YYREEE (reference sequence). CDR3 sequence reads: CASSPNWRASIGENTEAFF. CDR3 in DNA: TGTGCCAGCAGCCCGAACTGGAGGGCCTCAATAGGAGAGAACACTGAAGCTTTCTTT.

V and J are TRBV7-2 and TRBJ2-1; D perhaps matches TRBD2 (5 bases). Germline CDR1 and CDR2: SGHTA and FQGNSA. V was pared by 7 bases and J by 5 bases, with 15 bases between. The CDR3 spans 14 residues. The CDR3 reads CASKAVVGNNEQFF. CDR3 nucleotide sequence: TGTGCCAGCAAAGCGGTGGTGGGCAACAATGAGCAGTTCTTC.

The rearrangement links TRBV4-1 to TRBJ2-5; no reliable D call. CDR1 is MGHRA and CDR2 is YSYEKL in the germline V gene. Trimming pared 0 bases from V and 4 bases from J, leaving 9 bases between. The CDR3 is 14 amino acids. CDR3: CASSQDISRETQYF. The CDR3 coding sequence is TGCGCCAGCAGCCAAGATATAAGCCGAGAGACCCAGTACTTC.

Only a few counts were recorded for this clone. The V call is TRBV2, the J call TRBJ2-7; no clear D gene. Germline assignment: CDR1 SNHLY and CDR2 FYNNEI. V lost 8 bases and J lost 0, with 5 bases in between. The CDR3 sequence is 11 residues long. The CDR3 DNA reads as TGTGCCAGCGAGAGCTCCTACGAGCAGTACTTC. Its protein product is CASESSYEQYF.

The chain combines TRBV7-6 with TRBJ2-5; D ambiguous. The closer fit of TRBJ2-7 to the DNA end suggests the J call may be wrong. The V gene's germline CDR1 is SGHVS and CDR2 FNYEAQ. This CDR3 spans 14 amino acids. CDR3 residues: CASSLEEGHYEQYF. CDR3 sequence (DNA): TGTGCCAGCAGCTTAGAGGAAGGCCACTACGAGCAGTACTTC.

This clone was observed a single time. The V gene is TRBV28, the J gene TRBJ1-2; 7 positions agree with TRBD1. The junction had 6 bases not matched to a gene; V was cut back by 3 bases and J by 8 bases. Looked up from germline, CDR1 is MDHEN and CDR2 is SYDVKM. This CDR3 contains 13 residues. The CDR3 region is CASSFNRGEGYTF. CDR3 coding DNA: TGTGCCAGCAGTTTTAACAGGGGAGAAGGCTACACCTTC.

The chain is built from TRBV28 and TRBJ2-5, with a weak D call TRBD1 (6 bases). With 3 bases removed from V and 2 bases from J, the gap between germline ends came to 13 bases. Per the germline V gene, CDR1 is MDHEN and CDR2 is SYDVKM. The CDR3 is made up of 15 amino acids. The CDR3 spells CASSFELQGQETQYF. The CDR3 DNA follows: TGTGCCAGCAGTTTTGAGTTACAGGGTCAAGAGACCCAGTACTTC.

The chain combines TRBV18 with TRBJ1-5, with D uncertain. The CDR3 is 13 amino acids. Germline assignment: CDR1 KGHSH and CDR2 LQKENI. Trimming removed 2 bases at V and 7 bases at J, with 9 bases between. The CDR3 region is CASSPGSGQPQHF. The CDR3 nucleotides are TGTGCCAGCTCACCAGGGTCAGGACAGCCCCAGCATTTT.

The CDR3: CASTADRGRYGYTF. CDR3 DNA: TGTGCCAGTACTGCGGACAGGGGCCGATATGGCTACACCTTC. The rearrangement links TRBV19 to TRBJ1-2, with 9 bases lining up with TRBD1. This CDR3 is built from 14 residues. CDR1 LNHDA and CDR2 SQIVND come from the germline V gene (reference sequence). V gave up 7 bases and J gave up 5 bases; unmatched junction bases: 8.